The clone carrying this T cell receptor (beta chain) came up many times. Its antigen is not known. This CDR3 is also generated by other DNA sequences in the sample. CDR3 length equals 14 residues. The germline V gene has CDR1 SNHLY and CDR2 FYNNEI. V dropped 2 bases and J dropped 0 bases, with 5 bases sitting between them. The sample belongs to a study of shared clonotypes between healthy human individuals. TCRdb keeps only in-frame clones here, not all; method: immunoSEQ multiplex PCR. The table shows 1 million to 1.3 million clones, with around 82% occurring only once. Study findings and constraints: It was observed that 4% to 6% of naive CD4 clonotypes were shared across a handful of donors.

This sequence originates from a man aged 18-30 years in good health. Some clones in this sample may be carry-over from other donors' samples. The specimen sequenced was memory CD4+ T cells from PBMCs. Described subset: CD45RA-negative fraction. This rearrangement joins TRBV2 to TRBJ1-5; D is undetermined. DNA of the CDR3: TGTGCCAGCAGTGAACCCTATAGCAATCAGCCCCAGCATTTT. Translating it yields CASSEPYSNQPQHF.